The 27 T cell receptor beta chains below all came from one sample that was sequenced in a study of PD-1 blockade in classical Hodgkin lymphoma. Autologous stem cell transplantation was followed by relapse in every patient, and brentuximab vedotin exposure varied. Sequenced by immunoSEQ multiplex PCR; TCRdb stores in-frame clones only, minus some. There are about 11,000 clones in the sample; roughly four fifths occur only once, and 4.5% to 6.5% lies in the top ten. The source was peripheral blood mononuclear cells (PBMCs), collected before the second cycle of nivolumab. Source of these receptors: a human donor with classical Hodgkin lymphoma.

The V call is TRBV7-9, the J call TRBJ2-3; maybe TRBD1 (6 bases). The V end lost 4 bases, the J end lost 3 bases, and 14 bases lay between the germline ends. Germline V gene sequence: CDR1 SEHNR, CDR2 FQNEAQ (reference sequence). This CDR3 contains 15 residues. CDR3 sequence (DNA): TGTGCCAGCAGCTCCCGGGACATTCTGACAGATACGCAGTATTTT. It is translated as CASSSRDILTDTQYF. Variable domain in full (rest from reference TRBV7-9 and TRBJ2-3): DTGVSQNPRHKITKRGQNVTFRCDPISEHNRLYWYRQTLGQGPEFLTYFQNEAQLEKSRLLSDRFSAERPKGSFSTLEIQRTEQGDSAMYLCASSSRDILTDTQYFGPGTRLTVL.

The rearrangement uses TRBV18 and TRBJ2-5; no clear D gene. The V end lost 0 bases, the J end lost 2 bases, and 7 bases lay between the germline ends. CDR1 is KGHSH and CDR2 is LQKENI in the germline V gene. The length of the CDR3 is 14 residues. The chain's CDR3 is CASSPPNQQETQYF. The DNA of the CDR3 is TGTGCCAGCTCACCACCGAACCAGCAAGAGACCCAGTACTTC.

This clone is medium-sized (0.01 to 0.1%) by share. The chain uses TRBV28 and TRBJ1-5; D remains ambiguous. The V end lost 7 bases, the J end lost 2 bases, and 12 bases lay between the germline ends. The CDR3 sequence is 14 residues long. Per germline, CDR1 MDHEN and CDR2 SYDVKM. CDR3 amino acids: CASNRALGNQPQHF. As DNA, the CDR3 is TGTGCCAGCAATCGGGCCCTCGGCAATCAGCCCCAGCATTTT.

The V and J genes are TRBV27 and TRBJ1-5, with D perhaps TRBD1 (6 bases). The germline CDR1 and CDR2 sequences are MNHEY and SMNVEV (reference sequence). The CDR3 is 15 residues long. Trimming took 8 bases from V and 0 from J, leaving 14 bases between them. In DNA, the CDR3 is TGTGCCAGCGACAGGACAGAATATAGCAATCAGCCCCAGCATTTT. It translates to CASDRTEYSNQPQHF.

The V and J genes are TRBV9 and TRBJ1-3; D is unclear. V lost 0 bases and J 3 bases, leaving 7 bases between the germline ends. The CDR3 sequence is 14 residues long. Per the germline V gene, CDR1 is SGDLS and CDR2 is YYNGEE. The CDR3 region is CASSVEAVGNTIYF. CDR3 in DNA: TGTGCCAGCAGCGTAGAAGCGGTTGGAAACACCATATATTTT.

V is TRBV7-9 and J is TRBJ2-1, with TRBD1 as a possible D gene (6 bases). Trimming stripped 3 bases from V and 1 base from J, with 16 bases between. CDR3 size: 17 residues. The germline gives CDR1 SEHNR, CDR2 FQNEAQ (reference sequence). CDR3 sequence reads: CASSFHRDISSYNEQFF. CDR3 DNA: TGTGCCAGCAGCTTCCACAGGGATATATCGTCCTACAATGAGCAGTTCTTC. The full variable domain, completed using reference TRBV7-9 and TRBJ2-1, is DTGVSQNPRHKITKRGQNVTFRCDPISEHNRLYWYRQTLGQGPEFLTYFQNEAQLEKSRLLSDRFSAERPKGSFSTLEIQRTEQGDSAMYLCASSFHRDISSYNEQFFGPGTRLTVL.

CDR3 sequence (DNA): TGCAGCGTTGAGTCCCCGGGACAGGGGTTCTATGGCTACACCTTC. Amino acid sequence: CSVESPGQGFYGYTF. The rearrangement links TRBV29-1 to TRBJ1-2, with TRBD1 identical over 10 bases. CDR1 and CDR2 from the germline V gene are SQVTM and ANQGSEA. There are 15 residues in the CDR3. The V gene end was trimmed by 3 bases and the J gene end by 4 bases; junction bases not matched to a gene: 8.

The chain has TRBV5-8 and TRBJ1-2; D ambiguous. V shed 0 bases and J shed 4 bases, with 13 bases lying between them. The CDR3 sequence is 15 residues long. CDR1 is SGHTS, CDR2 YDEGEE, per germline. This CDR3 is CASSLGPRARYGYTF. The DNA of the CDR3 is TGTGCCAGCAGCTTGGGACCTAGGGCACGCTATGGCTACACCTTC. The variable domain in full, with the rest retrieved from reference TRBV5-8 and TRBJ1-2, is EAGVTQSPTHLIKTRGQQATLRCSPISGHTSVYWYQQALGLGLQFLLWYDEGEERNRGNFPPRFSGRQFPNYSSELNVNALELEDSALYLCASSLGPRARYGYTFGSGTRLTVV.

This chain connects TRBV7-3 to TRBJ2-2; D is unclear. The length of the CDR3 is 14 residues. Germline CDR1 reads SGHTA; CDR2 reads FQGTGA. V dropped 1 base and J dropped 5 bases, with 8 bases sitting between them. The CDR3 DNA reads TGTGCCAGCAGCTTAAGTGCCGTGACCGGGGAGCTGTTTTTT. Its translation: CASSLSAVTGELFF.

The chain carries TRBV15 and TRBJ1-1, with D unclear. CDR3 length: 15 amino acids. From germline, CDR1 is LNHNV and CDR2 YYDKDF (reference sequence). Between the trimmed V and J ends, which lost 0 bases and 4 bases, there was a span of 12 bases. CDR3 DNA: TGTGCCACCAGCAGAGACGCTTTGACTGGCACTGAAGCTTTCTTT. This encodes CATSRDALTGTEAFF. Based on the CDR3 plus reference TRBV15 and TRBJ1-1, the full variable domain is DAMVIQNPRYQVTQFGKPVTLSCSQTLNHNVMYWYQQKSSQAPKLLFHYYDKDFNNEADTPDNFQSRRPNTSFCFLDIRSPGLGDTAMYLCATSRDALTGTEAFFGQGTRLTVV.

Written as DNA, the CDR3 is TGTGCCAGCAGTTTATTAAGGGGGAGGGCCGGGGAGCTGTTTTTT. This translates into CASSLLRGRAGELFF. The rearrangement uses TRBV27 and TRBJ2-2, with a possible D match to TRBD2 (7 bases). Germline lookup yields CDR1 MNHEY and CDR2 SMNVEV (reference sequence). The CDR3 is made up of 15 amino acids. The ends were cut back, 1 base at V and 6 bases at J, with 12 bases in the middle.

The chain recombines TRBV7-9 with TRBJ2-1; 15 nucleotides match TRBD2. Trimming at V came to 0 bases and at J to 7 bases, leaving 10 bases not matched to a gene. The CDR3 runs to 19 residues. Germline V gene data show CDR1 as SEHNR and CDR2 as FQNEAQ (reference sequence). As DNA, the CDR3 is TGTGCCAGCAGCTTAGCCGTCGGACTAGCGGGAGGGCAATTGAATGAGCAGTTCTTC. Translation gives CASSLAVGLAGGQLNEQFF.

V usage is TRBV27 and J usage is TRBJ2-5; D possibly corresponds to TRBD1 (7 bases). Deletions cut 5 bases from V and 5 bases from J, with 15 bases between. The CDR3 length is 14 residues. Germline CDR1 and CDR2: MNHEY and SMNVEV (reference sequence). The chain's CDR3 is CASSLGGAGETQYF. DNA for the CDR3: TGTGCCAGCAGTCTAGGGGGCGCGGGGGAGACCCAGTACTTC.

The chain combines TRBV5-1 with TRBJ2-2; D is uncertain. The CDR3 runs 13 residues. Germline CDR1 is SGHRS and CDR2 is YFSETQ. The germline V and J ends were trimmed by 3 bases and 4 bases, with 7 bases remaining between them. In nucleotides, the CDR3 is TGCGCCAGCAGCTCAGTGGCCACCGGGGAGCTGTTTTTT. The encoded protein is CASSSVATGELFF.

V is TRBV5-1 and J is TRBJ2-3; 10 bases line up with TRBD1. Trimming at V came to 2 bases and at J to 1 base, leaving 7 bases not matched to a gene. The CDR3 runs 17 residues. CDR1 is SGHRS and CDR2 is YFSETQ in the germline V gene. CDR3 in amino acids: CASSFRETGGGTDTQYF. CDR3 sequence (DNA): TGCGCCAGCAGCTTCCGGGAGACAGGGGGCGGCACAGATACGCAGTATTTT.

The J gene is TRBJ2-5, the V gene TRBV7-7, with 11 bases lining up with TRBD2. Per the germline V gene, CDR1 is SSHAT and CDR2 is FNYEAQ (reference sequence). With 1 base clipped from V and 0 bases from J, the junction kept 7 bases outside the gene matches. The CDR3 loop spans 18 amino acids. CDR3 DNA: TGTGCCAGCAGCTTAGGACTTACTAGCGGGGGCCACCAAGAGACCCAGTACTTC. Translating gives CASSLGLTSGGHQETQYF.

This rearrangement joins TRBV11-2 to TRBJ2-6; D is possibly TRBD2 (6 bases). The CDR3 spans 17 residues. CDR1 and CDR2 from the germline V gene are SGHAT and FQNNGV. Trimming stripped 7 bases from V and 2 bases from J, with 18 bases between. The CDR3 DNA reads TGTGCCAGCACAGCTAGCGAAAGCCGTCCTGGGGCCAACGTCCTGACTTTC. It is translated as CASTASESRPGANVLTF.

The V and J genes are TRBV5-1 and TRBJ2-7, with D unclear. CDR3 length: 14 amino acids. The V gene lost 2 bases and the J gene lost 0 bases, with 9 bases spanning the gap. Germline V gene sequence: CDR1 SGHRS, CDR2 YFSETQ. The CDR3 is CASSFGQVSYEQYF. The CDR3 coding sequence is TGCGCCAGCAGCTTTGGGCAGGTCTCCTACGAGCAGTACTTC.

The rearrangement links TRBV2 to TRBJ1-2; D not resolved. Germline V gives CDR1 SNHLY, CDR2 FYNNEI. Between the trimmed V and J ends, which lost 8 bases and 4 bases, there was a span of 14 bases. This CDR3 spans 13 amino acids. This CDR3 is CASCRRSRYGYTF. The DNA of the CDR3 is TGTGCCAGCTGTAGACGGTCCCGCTATGGCTACACCTTC.

The V call is TRBV27, the J call TRBJ2-7, with 7 bases that match TRBD2. This CDR3 has 16 residues. CDR1 and CDR2 (germline): MNHEY, SMNVEV (reference sequence). The junction had 11 bases not matched to a gene; V was cut back by 6 bases and J by 0 bases. The CDR3 DNA is TGTGCCAGCAGCCCCATGAAGGGAGGGAGCTCCTACGAGCAGTACTTC. Its protein product is CASSPMKGGSSYEQYF.

The chain employs TRBV28 and TRBJ1-2; the match to TRBD1 covers 9 bases. The CDR3 runs 14 residues. Trimming cost V 4 bases and J 4 bases; bases outside gene matches: 4. The V gene's germline CDR1 is MDHEN and CDR2 SYDVKM. DNA of the CDR3: TGTGCCAGCAGTTACCTGACAGGGGGCTATGGCTACACCTTC. Its protein product is CASSYLTGGYGYTF.

The V call is TRBV27, the J call TRBJ1-2; a weak D match, TRBD1 (6 bases). Trimming removed 9 bases from V and 6 bases from J, with 17 bases in between. The CDR3 has 13 residues. The germline gives CDR1 MNHEY, CDR2 SMNVEV (reference sequence). CDR3 bases: TGTGCCAGTCGTGACAGGCCGTGGGATGGCTACACCTTC. It specifies CASRDRPWDGYTF.

This chain links TRBV29-1 with TRBJ2-1; no reliable D call. CDR1 and CDR2 from the germline V gene are SQVTM and ANQGSEA. The V end was cut by 7 bases, the J end by 2 bases, with 6 bases between. The CDR3 loop spans 11 amino acids. The CDR3, as DNA: TGCAGCGCCGCCCCCTACAATGAGCAGTTCTTC. Translated: CSAAPYNEQFF.

In its sample, this clone is medium-sized. The chain uses TRBV13 and TRBJ1-2; D is uncertain. Trimming stripped 5 bases from V and 2 bases from J, with 21 bases between. The CDR3 is 17 residues long. Germline CDR1 is PRHDT and CDR2 is FYEKMQ (reference sequence). The DNA of the CDR3 is TGTGCCAGCAGCCTAGAGGGCCCGAACAAGAAGAACTATGGCTACACCTTC. Residues: CASSLEGPNKKNYGYTF.

The rearrangement uses TRBV5-1 and TRBJ2-1; maybe TRBD1 (5 bases). The CDR3 loop spans 14 amino acids. Germline V gene lookup returns CDR1 SGHRS and CDR2 YFSETQ. The V gene lost 4 bases and the J gene lost 3 bases, with 11 bases spanning the gap. CDR3 protein: CASSALTGYNEQFF. CDR3 DNA sequence: TGCGCCAGCAGCGCCTTAACAGGCTACAATGAGCAGTTCTTC.

This rearrangement joins TRBV7-9 to TRBJ2-7; 9 bases match TRBD1. Germline V gene lookup returns CDR1 SEHNR and CDR2 FQNEAQ (reference sequence). The CDR3 has 14 residues. V was clipped by 5 bases and J by 2 bases; unmatched bases: 4. Here the CDR3 DNA reads TGTGCCAGCAGCAAAAGGGACAGGGCCTACGAGCAGTACTTC. Amino acids: CASSKRDRAYEQYF.

V usage is TRBV27 and J usage is TRBJ2-6; D is possibly TRBD1 (6 bases). The CDR3 has 15 amino acids. V lost 8 bases to trimming and J lost 2 bases, with 13 bases between them. Per the germline V gene, CDR1 is MNHEY and CDR2 is SMNVEV (reference sequence). The CDR3 bases are TGTGCCAGCGCGAATGGGGGCGCTGGGGCCAACGTCCTGACTTTC. Encoded protein: CASANGGAGANVLTF.